This TCR beta chain was retrieved from a study of cytomegalovirus exposure and HLA in healthy donors. The PCR used 60 Vbeta and 13 Jbeta primers. Produced via immunoSEQ multiplex PCR; TCRdb's table is partial and in-frame only. Counted here are roughly 150,000 clones, 50% to 75% occurring once; the ten biggest clones make up under 3%. The germline gives CDR1 SGDLS, CDR2 YYNGEE. The CDR3 sequence is 12 residues long. Trimming removed 7 bases from V and 6 bases from J, with 14 bases in between. The chain is built from TRBV9 and TRBJ2-7; weak D call: TRBD2 (5 bases). The receptor was derived from a woman under 40 in good health and CMV-seropositive. The source material was PBMCs. Here the CDR3 reads CASGREGLEQYF. As DNA, the CDR3 is TGTGCCAGCGGACGGGAAGGGCTCGAGCAGTACTTC.